This T cell receptor beta chain appears in the sequencing data of a study of blood T cell dynamics during melanoma immunotherapy. Study-level background: Metastatic melanoma patients received first-line pembrolizumab or nivolumab plus ipilimumab.

Time point given: pre-treatment baseline. One draw preceded checkpoint blockade; another followed its first cycle at week 3. Disease control meant complete response, partial response or stable disease at 12 weeks. Data came from immunoSEQ multiplex PCR; TCRdb stores just in-frame clones and leaves some out. Found here are several thousand clones, approximately 84% of them singletons; the top ten hold roughly 30%. Per the germline V gene, CDR1 is SGHRS and CDR2 is YFSETQ. The ends lost 3 bases at V and 3 bases at J; junction bases unmatched: 7. The CDR3 runs to 15 residues. The chain joins TRBV5-1 to TRBJ2-7; TRBD2 matches 9 bases. The receptor was isolated from a human donor with melanoma. The starting material was blood, obtained from a patient treated with checkpoint blockade. DNA of the CDR3: TGCGCCAGCAGCTCGACTAGCGGTAGGTTCTACGAGCAGTACTTC. This sequence encodes CASSSTSGRFYEQYF.